Described below is a single T cell receptor (beta chain) sequence and its context. Its antigen is unidentified. The sample is drawn from a study of T cell responses to AZD1222 COVID-19 vaccine. Study context: Second doses at about 4 or about 12 weeks were pooled.

Clones were sequenced by immunoSEQ multiplex PCR, and TCRdb holds only the in-frame ones, with some missing. The sample lists more than 110,000 clones; about nine tenths were seen once. The CDR3 has 16 amino acids. V lost 4 bases to trimming and J lost 8 bases; unmatched junction nucleotides: 12. Germline CDR1 SGHRS, CDR2 YFSETQ. Whole-study findings and limits: Nearly half of spike-specific TCRs reportedly go after variant regions that carry no mutations. CD4 TCRs linked to vaccination spanned spike, dominating at 160-218 and 743-854. Clonal diversity may have been underestimated in mostly white British donors.

The chain uses TRBV5-1 and TRBJ1-4; 9 nucleotides agree with TRBD1. The source was peripheral blood, collected on day 0 of AZD1222 vaccination. This receptor was taken from an adult in good health. The CDR3 loop is CASSIGQGILSEKLFF. CDR3 in DNA: TGCGCCAGCAGCATCGGACAGGGGATCTTGAGCGAAAAACTGTTTTTT.